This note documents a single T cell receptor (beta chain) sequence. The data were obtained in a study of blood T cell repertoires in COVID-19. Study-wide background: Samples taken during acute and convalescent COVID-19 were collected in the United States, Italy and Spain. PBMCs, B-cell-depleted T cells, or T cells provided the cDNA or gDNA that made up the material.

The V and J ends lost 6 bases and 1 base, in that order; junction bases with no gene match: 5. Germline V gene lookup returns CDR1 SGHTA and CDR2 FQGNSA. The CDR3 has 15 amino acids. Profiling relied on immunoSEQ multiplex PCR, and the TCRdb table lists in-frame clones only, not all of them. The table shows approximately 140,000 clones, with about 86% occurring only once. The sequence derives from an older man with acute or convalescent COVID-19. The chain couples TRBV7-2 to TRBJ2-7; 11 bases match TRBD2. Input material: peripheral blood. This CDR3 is CASRIAGGGSYEQYF. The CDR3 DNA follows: TGTGCCAGCAGAATAGCGGGAGGGGGATCCTACGAGCAGTACTTC.